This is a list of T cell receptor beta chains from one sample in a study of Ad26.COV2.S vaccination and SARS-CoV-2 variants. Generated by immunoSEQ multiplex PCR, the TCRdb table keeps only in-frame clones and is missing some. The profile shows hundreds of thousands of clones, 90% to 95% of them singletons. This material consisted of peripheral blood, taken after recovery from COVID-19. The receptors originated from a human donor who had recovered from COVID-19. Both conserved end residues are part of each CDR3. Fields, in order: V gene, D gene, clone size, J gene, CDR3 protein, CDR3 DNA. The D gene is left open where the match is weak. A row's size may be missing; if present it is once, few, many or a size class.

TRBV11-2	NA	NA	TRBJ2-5	CASRGLGTQYF	TGTGCCAGCCGCGGCCTCGGGACCCAGTACTTC
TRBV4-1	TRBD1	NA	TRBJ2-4	CASSQEPGTGAKNIQYF	TGCGCCAGCAGCCAAGAACCCGGGACAGGGGCCAAAAACATTCAGTACTTC
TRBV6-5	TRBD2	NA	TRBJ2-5	CASLTSGGEETQYF	TGTGCCAGCCTGACTAGCGGGGGTGAAGAGACCCAGTACTTC
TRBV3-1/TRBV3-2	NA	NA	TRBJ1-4	CASSQERGGDLGSEKLFF	TGTGCCAGCAGCCAAGAACGGGGCGGCGATTTGGGGAGTGAAAAACTGTTTTTT
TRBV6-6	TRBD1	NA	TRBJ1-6	CASSSGQEGSPLHF	TGTGCCAGCAGCTCGGGACAGGAAGGTTCACCCCTCCACTTT
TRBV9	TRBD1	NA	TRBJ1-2	CASSPHGEGQYYGYTF	TGTGCCAGCAGCCCTCACGGAGAGGGACAGTACTATGGCTACACCTTC
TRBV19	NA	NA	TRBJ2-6	CASGGFSGANVLTF	TGTGCCAGTGGGGGGTTCTCTGGGGCCAACGTCCTGACTTTC
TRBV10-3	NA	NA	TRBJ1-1	CAISVKENTEAFF	TGTGCCATCAGTGTTAAGGAGAACACTGAAGCTTTCTTT
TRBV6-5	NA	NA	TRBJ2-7	CASSYSDGTTYEQYF	TGTGCCAGCAGTTACTCTGACGGGACCACCTACGAGCAGTACTTC
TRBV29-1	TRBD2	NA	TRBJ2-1	CSVEFRGGPLNEQFF	TGCAGCGTTGAATTTCGGGGGGGGCCGTTAAATGAGCAGTTCTTC
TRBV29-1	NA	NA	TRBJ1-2	CSVEEIGREDYGYTF	TGCAGCGTTGAAGAAATCGGCAGGGAGGACTATGGCTACACCTTC
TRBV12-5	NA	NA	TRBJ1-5	CASGPGLLIEPQHF	TGTGCTAGTGGTCCGGGACTACTTATCGAGCCCCAGCATTTT
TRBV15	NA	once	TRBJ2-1	CATRGTPRRRSSYNEQFF	TGTGCCACCAGAGGGACCCCCCGTCGCAGGAGCTCCTACAATGAGCAGTTCTTC
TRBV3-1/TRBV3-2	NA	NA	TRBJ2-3	CASSPRGSDTQYF	TGTGCCAGCAGCCCGAGAGGATCAGATACGCAGTATTTT
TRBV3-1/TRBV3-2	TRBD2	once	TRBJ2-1	CASSNRVRGGADEQFF	TGTGCCAGCAGCAACAGGGTGCGGGGGGGTGCGGATGAGCAGTTCTTC
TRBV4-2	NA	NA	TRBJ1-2	CASSQAPDPAGGYTF	TGTGCCAGCAGCCAAGCGCCGGACCCTGCCGGTGGCTACACCTTC
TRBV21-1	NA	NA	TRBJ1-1	CASSKNRMNTEAFF	TGTGCCAGCAGCAAAAACAGAATGAACACTGAAGCTTTCTTT
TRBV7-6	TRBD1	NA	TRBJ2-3	CASSLGGQGRSDTQYF	TGTGCCAGCAGCCTAGGGGGACAGGGTCGTTCAGATACGCAGTATTTT
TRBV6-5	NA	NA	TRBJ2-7	CASSISGAYYEQYF	TGTGCCAGCAGTATTTCCGGGGCCTACTACGAGCAGTACTTC
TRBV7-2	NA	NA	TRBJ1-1	CASSQEMNTEAFF	TGTGCCAGCAGCCAGGAGATGAACACTGAAGCTTTCTTT
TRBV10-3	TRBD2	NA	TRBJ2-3	CAISEKWASGGAENTQYF	TGTGCCATCAGTGAGAAGTGGGCTAGCGGGGGGGCCGAAAATACGCAGTATTTT
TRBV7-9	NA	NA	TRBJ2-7	CASSLDHSGGLLEQYF	TGTGCCAGCAGCTTAGATCATAGCGGCGGCCTCCTCGAGCAGTACTTC